This T cell receptor (beta chain) is from a study of T cell responses to AZD1222 COVID-19 vaccine. Findings and limits, study-wide: Spike-specific TCR breadth and depth grew following two AZD1222 doses.

The germline V gene encodes CDR1 KGHDR and CDR2 SFDVKD. The CDR3 spans 18 residues. J was trimmed by 10 bases and V by 4 bases; bases with no gene match: 14. Repertoires were generated with immunoSEQ multiplex PCR, while TCRdb's copy carries only in-frame clones and drops some. The sample consists of about 120,000 clones, less than 95% of them appearing once. This clone was recorded only once. Its specificity is unknown. V and J are TRBV24-1 and TRBJ2-1; 14 positions match TRBD2. This clonotype was obtained from an adult in good health. The sequencing here drew on peripheral blood, taken on day 0 of MenACWY control vaccination. The CDR3 DNA follows: TGTGCCACCAGTGACCTGACTAGCGGGAGGGCCGGGTATTGGGAGCAGTTCTTC. It is translated as CATSDLTSGRAGYWEQFF.